This T cell receptor (beta chain) was retrieved from a study of human T cells and chemical hapten exposure. Study-wide background: Small differences in pooled library volume mainly drove the variation in TCR yields per sample.

Germline V CDR1 and CDR2: MGHDK, SYGVNS. The CDR3 length is 16 residues. Trimming removed 6 bases from V and 4 bases from J, with 21 bases in between. Each CDR3 protein gets one entry after TCRdb re-called the RACE reads with MiXCR. The sample lists about 380,000 distinct CDR3 sequences; about 4.8% were seen once. Time point denoted: patch test 1, 2 weeks after DPC sensitization. This sample's treatment: therapeutic diphenylcyclopropenone sensitization with weekly scalp DPC. Non-pregnant alopecia patients aged 18 to 70, suitable for DPC therapy. The material was whole blood, obtained in connection with sensitization to the hapten diphenylcyclopropenone (DPC). The chain joins TRBV25-1 to TRBJ1-2; the D is unclear. The origin of this receptor is a woman aged 50 to 65 with alopecia areata. Some clones in this sample may be carry-over from other donors' samples. As DNA, the CDR3 is TGTGCCAGCAGCGCCTCCGGCGCGCAGGATTTCTATGGCTACACCTTC. The encoded protein is CASSASGAQDFYGYTF.